Listed below are T cell receptor beta chains from one sample, sequenced in a study of shared clonotypes between healthy human individuals. Clones were sequenced by immunoSEQ multiplex PCR, and TCRdb holds only the in-frame ones, with some missing. The sample holds about 1 million clones, about 75% seen once. The specimen sequenced was memory CD4+ T cells sorted from blood. The receptor set was obtained from a man aged 18-30 years in good health. CDR3s include the opening cysteine and the closing phenylalanine or tryptophan. The D gene is left open where the match is weak. Some rows mark clone size as missing; the rest say once, few, many or name a class of expanded clone.

v_call	d_call	clone_size	j_call	cdr3_nt	cdr3_aa
TRBV6-5	TRBD1	.	TRBJ1-1	TGTGCCAGCAGTGGACTCGACAGGGGAACTGAAGCTTTCTTT	CASSGLDRGTEAFF
TRBV10-3	.	few	TRBJ1-6	TGTGCCATCAGTGATTCAGGCGCATGGGGGTCACCCCTCCACTTT	CAISDSGAWGSPLHF
TRBV12-1	.	.	TRBJ2-5	TGTGCCGCAATGGGCGCGGGGACCCAGTACTTC	CAAMGAGTQYF
TRBV5-1	.	.	TRBJ2-5	TGCGCCAGCAGCTTGGGCTTACAAGAGACCCAGTACTTC	CASSLGLQETQYF
TRBV9	TRBD1	.	TRBJ1-4	TGTGCCAGCAGCACAGGGGTGGGTAGGGCTAAAGAAAAACTGTTTTTT	CASSTGVGRAKEKLFF
TRBV30	.	.	TRBJ1-6	TGTGCCTGGAGTTCCACAGGGAGGAATTCACCCCTCCACTTT	CAWSSTGRNSPLHF
TRBV6-6	TRBD1	.	TRBJ1-2	TGTGCCAGCAGTTCGACAGGGGTACATTATGGCTACACCTTC	CASSSTGVHYGYTF
TRBV5-1	.	.	TRBJ2-5	TGCGCCAGCACCCAGGCCGGGACCCAGTACTTC	CASTQAGTQYF
TRBV7-6	.	.	TRBJ1-2	TGTGCCAGCAGCTTATTGCACGGATCTAACTATGGCTACACCTTC	CASSLLHGSNYGYTF
TRBV7-2	TRBD1	.	TRBJ1-4	TGTGCCAGCAGCTCTGGAGCCGCAGGGGGAGAAAAACTGTTTTTT	CASSSGAAGGEKLFF
TRBV30	.	.	TRBJ1-4	TGTGCCTGGGATGGACAGCTTAATGAAAAACTGTTTTTT	CAWDGQLNEKLFF
TRBV19	TRBD1	.	TRBJ2-7	TGTGCCAGTAGTATGAGGACAGGAAGCTACGAGCAGTACTTC	CASSMRTGSYEQYF
TRBV7-9	.	few	TRBJ2-3	TGTGCCAGCAGCTTGGCGGGTCCGTTCGCAGATACGCAGTATTTT	CASSLAGPFADTQYF
TRBV5-1	.	.	TRBJ1-2	TGCGCCAGCAGCTTCGGGGACGGCTATGGCTACACCTTC	CASSFGDGYGYTF
TRBV19	.	.	TRBJ1-1	TGTGCCAGTATTCGGACAGCAGTGAACACTGAAGCTTTCTTT	CASIRTAVNTEAFF
TRBV10-3	.	.	TRBJ2-5	TGTGCCATCAGTGATCTGAGGGAGACCCAGTACTTC	CAISDLRETQYF
TRBV5-5	.	.	TRBJ2-7	TGTGCCAGCAGCTCCCACCGGGACACGTATCTCGAGCAGTACTTC	CASSSHRDTYLEQYF
TRBV30	.	.	TRBJ1-6	TGTGCCTGGTCGAGGTATAATTCACCCCTCCACTTT	CAWSRYNSPLHF
TRBV30	.	.	TRBJ2-7	TGTGCCTGGAGTTCGGGGCCGTACTACGAGCAGTACTTC	CAWSSGPYYEQYF
TRBV2	.	once	TRBJ1-6	TGTGCCAGCGGGGAGGCAGCTAAGTCACCCCTCCACTTT	CASGEAAKSPLHF
TRBV11-2	.	.	TRBJ2-6	TGTGCCAGCAGCGCCGGCCTCTCTGGGGCCAACGTCCTGACTTTC	CASSAGLSGANVLTF
TRBV4-1	TRBD2	few	TRBJ2-5	TGCGCCAGCAGCCAGGATGAGACTAGCGGGGGGTACCAAGAGACCCAGTACTTC	CASSQDETSGGYQETQYF
TRBV15	.	.	TRBJ1-2	TGTGCCACCAGCAGAGAACGTACGGGGTCTGGGTACTATGGCTACACCTTC	CATSRERTGSGYYGYTF
TRBV27	TRBD2	.	TRBJ2-5	TGTGCCAGCAGGGGGACTAGCGGACGAGAGACCCAGTACTTC	CASRGTSGRETQYF
TRBV5-1	.	.	TRBJ1-1	TGCGCCAGCAGCCCCACACAGGGTAAAGGCACTGAAGCTTTCTTT	CASSPTQGKGTEAFF
TRBV2	TRBD1	.	TRBJ2-1	TGTGCCACCCGACAGGGGATAAACAATGAGCAGTTCTTC	CATRQGINNEQFF
TRBV7-2	TRBD1	once	TRBJ1-5	TGTGCCAGCAGCCGCCAGGGGGCGGGTCAGCCCCAGCATTTT	CASSRQGAGQPQHF
TRBV28	TRBD2	few	TRBJ2-7	TGTGCCAGCAGTTTGCGCCAGGGAGGGATATACGAGCAGTACTTC	CASSLRQGGIYEQYF
TRBV5-1	TRBD2	few	TRBJ2-1	TGCGCCAGCATGAGTGGCGGGAGGGCCAATTACAATGAGCAGTTCTTC	CASMSGGRANYNEQFF
TRBV10-3	.	.	TRBJ2-1	TGTGCCATCAGTGAGTCGGGGTCCAGCTCCTACAATGAGCAGTTCTTC	CAISESGSSSYNEQFF
TRBV2	.	.	TRBJ2-1	TGTGCCAGCAGTCGCCCATCGACGGGACCAGGTGAGCAGTTCTTC	CASSRPSTGPGEQFF
TRBV7-6	TRBD2	.	TRBJ2-4	TGTGCCAGCAGCTCTGGGACTAGCGGCGGCGGGAACATTCAGTACTTC	CASSSGTSGGGNIQYF
TRBV27	TRBD1	.	TRBJ2-5	TGTGCCAGCAGTTTACGCCGGACAGGGTCGGGCGAGACCCAGTACTTC	CASSLRRTGSGETQYF
TRBV4-1	TRBD1	few	TRBJ1-5	TGCGCCAGCAGCTTAGATCCGGGACAGTTTAATCAGCCCCAGCATTTT	CASSLDPGQFNQPQHF
TRBV19	TRBD2	.	TRBJ2-2	TGTGCCAGTAGTAGACTAGCGATGACCGGGGAGCTGTTTTTT	CASSRLAMTGELFF
TRBV5-1	TRBD1	.	TRBJ2-7	TGCGCCAGCAGCTCTTACTGGACAGGGAGCTACGAGCAGTACTTC	CASSSYWTGSYEQYF
TRBV5-4	TRBD1	.	TRBJ1-1	TGTGCCAGCAGCTTAACAGGGGTGAACACTGAAGCTTTCTTT	CASSLTGVNTEAFF
TRBV18	TRBD1	.	TRBJ1-1	TGTGCCAGCACACCACTTGGGACAGGGACAACTGAAGCTTTCTTT	CASTPLGTGTTEAFF
TRBV18	TRBD2	.	TRBJ2-1	TGTGCCAGCTCTCAGCGTAGCGGGAGTACACATGAGCAGTTCTTC	CASSQRSGSTHEQFF
TRBV6-6	TRBD2	.	TRBJ2-7	TGTGCCAGCAGTAAGGGCGGACTAGCGGACACCTACGAGCAGTACTTC	CASSKGGLADTYEQYF
TRBV29-1	.	.	TRBJ2-3	TGCAGCGTTGATGCAGTTACTAGCACAGATACGCAGTATTTT	CSVDAVTSTDTQYF
TRBV7-7	.	.	TRBJ2-5	TGTGCTAGCAGCTTACCTCTGGGGGGCTGTGTGCGGGAGACCCAGTACTTC	CASSLPLGGCVRETQYF
TRBV11-2	.	.	TRBJ2-3	TGTGCCAGCAGCTTAAAGGATTCCACAGATACGCAGTATTTT	CASSLKDSTDTQYF
TRBV5-1	.	.	TRBJ1-1	TGCGCCAGCAGCCTACAGGCGGAGAGCACTGAAGCTTTCTTT	CASSLQAESTEAFF
TRBV5-4	TRBD1	.	TRBJ1-2	TGTGCCAGCAGCCCGGACAGGGGATACTATGGCTACACCTTC	CASSPDRGYYGYTF
TRBV2	.	once	TRBJ2-3	TGTGCCAGCAGCAGGGGCCGCACAGATACGCAGTATTTT	CASSRGRTDTQYF
TRBV5-1	.	once	TRBJ2-3	TGCGCCAGCAGCTTGGAGTTAACAGATACGCAGTATTTT	CASSLELTDTQYF
TRBV29-1	.	.	TRBJ2-1	TGCAGCGTTGGGAGGGATCCCTCCTACAATGAGCAGTTCTTC	CSVGRDPSYNEQFF